This TCR beta chain was observed in a study of blood T cell repertoires in COVID-19. At the level of the study: There were acute and convalescent COVID-19 samples, and they came from the United States, Italy and Spain. T cells, B-cell-depleted T cells, or PBMCs provided the cDNA or gDNA that served as material.

The CDR3 contains 15 residues. The V gene lost 6 bases and the J gene lost 4 bases, with 18 bases spanning the gap. CDR1 is MDHEN, CDR2 SYDVKM, per germline. This clone was observed once. As processed by the authors: How many nucleated cells were present was estimated from reference gene primer amplification. Libraries were prepared by immunoSEQ multiplex PCR; TCRdb keeps only in-frame clonotypes and omits some of them. The V and J calls and the clone size are those of that table, but D and trimming were determined from the DNA. In the table there are 110,000 to 150,000 clones, roughly four fifths of which are singletons.

Sequenced: peripheral blood. The V and J genes are TRBV28 and TRBJ1-2; tentatively, D is TRBD1 (6 bases). This receptor was taken from a man older than 75 with acute or convalescent COVID-19. The DNA of the CDR3 is TGTGCCAGCAGCAACTCCGAAGACAGGCTCTATGGCTACACCTTC. Its protein product is CASSNSEDRLYGYTF.